The T cell receptor (beta chain) described here comes from a study of tumor-infiltrating lymphocytes in primary liver carcinoma. Across the whole study: Surgical resection treated primary liver carcinoma in the patients. Measuring roughly 4 to 10 cm across, the tumors were staged as T1-T3 N0M0.

Synthesis of TCR beta cDNA was carried out from 450 to 650 ng total RNA with a constant-region primer. TCR beta libraries came from three nested multiplex PCR rounds using slightly modified ARM-PCR. Each CDR3 protein gets one entry after TCRdb re-called the multiplex PCR reads with MiXCR. The table includes approximately 300,000 distinct CDR3 sequences, roughly two thirds detected once. Points on this clonotype: Its specificity is unknown.

Points from the study as a whole: Tumors significantly exceeded blood in top-250-clone fraction (p = 0.039). Whereas tumor region pairs overlapped more, tumor-adjacent and tumor-blood pairs overlapped less.

RNA was extracted from whole blood without cell sorting, alongside germline DNA. Sequencing used peripheral blood. The clonotype originates from a man between 40 and 49 years old with primary liver carcinoma and hepatitis B virus infection.

The CDR3 reads CASSPLGEMNTEAFF. DNA for the CDR3: TGTGCCAGCAGCCCCTTGGGCGAGATGAACACTGAAGCTTTCTTT. The rearrangement joins TRBV16 to TRBJ1-1; no clear D. Between the trimmed V and J ends, which lost 4 bases and 0 bases, there was a span of 12 bases. CDR1 is KGHSY, CDR2 FQNENV, per germline. The CDR3 consists of 15 residues.